The present entry profiles one T cell receptor beta chain with its context. As yet, its antigen is unknown. Assay used: immunoSEQ multiplex PCR; TCRdb lists only in-frame clones, some missing. The repertoire holds some 31,000 clones, with about 90% as singletons. Time point of the sample: roughly 6 months of natalizumab therapy. This CDR3 is 15 amino acids long. From germline, CDR1 is KGHSH and CDR2 LQKENI. The V end lost 6 bases, the J end lost 0 bases, and 13 bases lay between the germline ends. The data originate from a study of multiple sclerosis patients with progressive multifocal leukoencephalopathy. Whole-study results and caveats: TRBV and TRBJ usage showed no common pattern when PML developed.

Sequenced material: PBMCs, taken from a patient treated with natalizumab. The chain is built from TRBV18 and TRBJ2-3; D might be TRBD1 (5 bases). This TCR was recovered from a human donor with multiple sclerosis. CDR3 sequence: CASSPRQSSTDTQYF. The CDR3 region has the DNA TGTGCCAGCTCTCCTAGACAGTCTAGCACAGATACGCAGTATTTT.